The 9 T cell receptor beta chains below come from one sample, sequenced in a study of vaccination effects on CD4 cells after COVID-19. Their specific antigens are unknown. Measured with immunoSEQ multiplex PCR; TCRdb has only the in-frame clones, and not every one. The repertoire holds roughly 50,000 clones, 80% to 85% seen once, with roughly 2.2% in the top ten. Viral peptide pools were used in the ViraFEST assay to expand antigen-specific CD4+ T cells, and sequencing came afterward. Subsequent to 10 days of culture, CD4+ T cells were isolated. The sample consisted of CD4+ T cells from PBMCs cultured with HCoV-229E spike peptides, taken before COVID-19 vaccination. The receptors here all came from a human donor who received a COVID-19 vaccine.

The V and J genes are TRBV19 and TRBJ2-1; 10 bases fit TRBD1. Trimming cost V 5 bases and J 4 bases; bases outside gene matches: 11. From germline, CDR1 is LNHDA and CDR2 SQIVND (reference sequence). The CDR3 extends over 17 amino acids. The CDR3: CASSPRTGGNTYNEQFF. DNA for the CDR3: TGTGCCAGTAGTCCCCGGACAGGGGGAAATACTTACAATGAGCAGTTCTTC.

This chain joins TRBV7-2 and TRBJ2-5; 8 nucleotides match TRBD2. Germline trimming cut 2 bases from V and 2 bases from J; bases unmatched to any gene: 7. The CDR3 is 16 residues long. Germline CDR1 is SGHTA and CDR2 is FQGNSA. CDR3 DNA sequence: TGTGCCAGCAGCTTATCGGCCTCTAGCGGGCAAGAGACCCAGTACTTC. Translating gives CASSLSASSGQETQYF.

This clone has a handful of counts. The rearrangement joins TRBV4-1 to TRBJ1-5; 7 bases map to TRBD1. Germline V CDR1 and CDR2: MGHRA, YSYEKL. This CDR3 has 14 residues. The J segment lost 7 bases and the V segment lost 1 base, leaving 4 bases of the junction unmatched. In DNA form, the CDR3 reads TGCGCCAGCAGCCAAGGGACAGGATGGCAGCCCCAGCATTTT. Encoded protein: CASSQGTGWQPQHF.

The J gene is TRBJ1-2, the V gene TRBV19, with D possibly TRBD1 on 6 matching bases. CDR1 is LNHDA and CDR2 is SQIVND in the germline V gene (reference sequence). This CDR3 region has 15 residues. V was trimmed by 3 bases and J by 4 bases, leaving 15 bases between them. CDR3 residues: CASSIPPGGLYGYTF. Written as DNA, the CDR3 is TGTGCCAGTAGTATCCCCCCGGGGGGCCTCTATGGCTACACCTTC. Supplemented by reference TRBV19 and TRBJ1-2, the full variable domain reads DGGITQSPKYLFRKEGQNVTLSCEQNLNHDAMYWYRQDPGQGLRLIYYSQIVNDFQKGDIAEGYSVSREKKESFPLTVTSAQKNPTAFYLCASSIPPGGLYGYTFGSGTRLTVV.

The chain recombines TRBV5-1 with TRBJ1-1; D is undetermined. The germline V gene encodes CDR1 SGHRS and CDR2 YFSETQ. CDR3 length equals 13 residues. The V gene lost 2 bases and the J gene lost 3 bases, with 8 bases spanning the gap. In DNA, the CDR3 is TGCGCCAGCAGCTTCGGGGAATACACTGAAGCTTTCTTT. Protein: CASSFGEYTEAFF.

This chain connects TRBV24-1 to TRBJ2-2; D possibly uses TRBD1 or TRBD2 (5 bases each). V was cut by 6 bases and J by 9 bases, with 16 bases left in between. The length of the CDR3 is 14 residues. Germline V gene lookup returns CDR1 KGHDR and CDR2 SFDVKD. CDR3 coding DNA: TGTGCCACCAGTCGGGGCGGAACGTTCCGGGAGCTGTTTTTT. It translates to CATSRGGTFRELFF.

The chain uses TRBV7-3 and TRBJ2-1; perhaps D is TRBD1 or TRBD2 (7 bases each). V lost 0 bases to trimming and J lost 8 bases, with 14 bases between them. Germline CDR1 SGHTA, CDR2 FQGTGA. This CDR3 has 15 residues. CDR3 in DNA: TGTGCCAGCAGCTTAACCAGGGGGGGGTTCTATGAGCAGTTCTTC. Translated, it gives CASSLTRGGFYEQFF.

The V call is TRBV19, the J call TRBJ1-1, with D unclear. Germline CDR1 and CDR2: LNHDA and SQIVND (reference sequence). V lost 7 bases and J 1 base, leaving 7 bases between the germline ends. The CDR3 length is 12 residues. As DNA, the CDR3 is TGTGCCAGTAATTTCAGGAACACTGAAGCTTTCTTT. This codes for CASNFRNTEAFF.

The chain uses TRBV12-5 and TRBJ2-3; 13 bases are a match to TRBD2. This CDR3 region has 16 residues. Germline CDR1 LGHNT, CDR2 FRNRAP. The V gene end was trimmed by 1 base and the J gene end by 5 bases; junction bases not matched to a gene: 3. CDR3 sequence: CASGLARLAGGDTQYF. In DNA form, the CDR3 reads TGTGCTAGTGGTTTGGCTCGACTAGCGGGGGGAGATACGCAGTATTTT.